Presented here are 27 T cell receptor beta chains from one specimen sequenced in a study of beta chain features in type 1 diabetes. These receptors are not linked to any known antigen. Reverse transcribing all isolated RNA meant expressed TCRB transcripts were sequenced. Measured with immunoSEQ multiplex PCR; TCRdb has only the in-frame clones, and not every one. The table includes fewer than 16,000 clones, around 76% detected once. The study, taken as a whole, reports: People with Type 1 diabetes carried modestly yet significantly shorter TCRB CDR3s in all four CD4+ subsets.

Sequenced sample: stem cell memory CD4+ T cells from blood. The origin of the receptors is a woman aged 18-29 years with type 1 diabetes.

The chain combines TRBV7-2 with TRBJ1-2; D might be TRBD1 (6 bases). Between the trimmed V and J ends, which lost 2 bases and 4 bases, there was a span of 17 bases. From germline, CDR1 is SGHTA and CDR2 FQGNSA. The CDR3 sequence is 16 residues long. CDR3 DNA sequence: TGTGCCAGCAGCTTAAGTCCGACAGGAACTAGCTATGGCTACACCTTC. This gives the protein CASSLSPTGTSYGYTF.

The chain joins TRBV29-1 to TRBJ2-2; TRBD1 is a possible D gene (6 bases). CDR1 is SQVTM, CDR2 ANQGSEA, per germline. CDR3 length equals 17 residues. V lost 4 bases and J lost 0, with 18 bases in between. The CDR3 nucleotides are TGCAGCGTTGTTTCGGTATCCGGGACAACGAACACCGGGGAGCTGTTTTTT. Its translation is CSVVSVSGTTNTGELFF.

DNA of the CDR3: TGTGCCAGCACCCCGTGGGACAGGGGCTACGAGCAGTACTTC. This gives the protein CASTPWDRGYEQYF. The chain is built from TRBV28 and TRBJ2-7; TRBD1 agrees at 10 bases. The ends lost 7 bases at V and 3 bases at J; junction bases unmatched: 6. Germline assignment: CDR1 MDHEN and CDR2 SYDVKM. This CDR3 comprises 14 residues. The entire variable domain, with the rest obtained from reference TRBV28 and TRBJ2-7, is as follows: DVKVTQSSRYLVKRTGEKVFLECVQDMDHENMFWYRQDPGLGLRLIYFSYDVKMKEKGDIPEGYSVSREKKERFSLILESASTNQTSMYLCASTPWDRGYEQYFGPGTRLTVT.

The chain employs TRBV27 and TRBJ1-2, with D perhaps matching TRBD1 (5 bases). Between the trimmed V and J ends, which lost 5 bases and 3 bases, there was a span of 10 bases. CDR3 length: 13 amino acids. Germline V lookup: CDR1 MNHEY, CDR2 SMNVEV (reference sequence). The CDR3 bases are TGTGCCAGCAGTGCAGGACATTACTATGGCTACACCTTC. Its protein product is CASSAGHYYGYTF.

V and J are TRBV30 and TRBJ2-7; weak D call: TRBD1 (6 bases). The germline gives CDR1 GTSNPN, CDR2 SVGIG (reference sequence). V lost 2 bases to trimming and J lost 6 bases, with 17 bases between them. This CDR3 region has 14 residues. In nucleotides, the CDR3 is TGTGCCTGGAGTTCACCCGGGACACCTTCCGAGCAGTACGTC. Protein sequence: CAWSSPGTPSEQYV.

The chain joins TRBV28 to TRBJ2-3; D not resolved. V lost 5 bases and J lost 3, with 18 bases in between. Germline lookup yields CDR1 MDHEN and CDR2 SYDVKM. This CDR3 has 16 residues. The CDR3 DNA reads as TGTGCCAGCAGTGACCTAACTTCCTCGAGGACAGATACGCAGTATTTT. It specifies CASSDLTSSRTDTQYF.

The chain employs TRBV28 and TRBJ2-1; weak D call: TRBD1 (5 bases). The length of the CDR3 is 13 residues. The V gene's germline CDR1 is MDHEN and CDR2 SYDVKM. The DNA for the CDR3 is TGTGTGACTTACTCACAGGTTCGGAATGAGCAGTTCTTC. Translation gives CVTYSQVRNEQFF.

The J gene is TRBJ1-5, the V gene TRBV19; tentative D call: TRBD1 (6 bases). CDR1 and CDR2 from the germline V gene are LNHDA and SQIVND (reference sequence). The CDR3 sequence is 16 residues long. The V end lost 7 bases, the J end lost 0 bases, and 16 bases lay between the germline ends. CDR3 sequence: CASTRGGQTSNQPQHF. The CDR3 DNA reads TGTGCCAGTACCCGGGGGGGACAAACTAGCAATCAGCCCCAGCATTTT.

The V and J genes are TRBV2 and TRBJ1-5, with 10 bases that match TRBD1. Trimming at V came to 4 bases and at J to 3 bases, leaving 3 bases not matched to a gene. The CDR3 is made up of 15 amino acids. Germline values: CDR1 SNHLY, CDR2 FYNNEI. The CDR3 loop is CASSGGQGVNQPQHF. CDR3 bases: TGTGCCAGCAGTGGTGGACAGGGGGTCAATCAGCCCCAGCATTTT.

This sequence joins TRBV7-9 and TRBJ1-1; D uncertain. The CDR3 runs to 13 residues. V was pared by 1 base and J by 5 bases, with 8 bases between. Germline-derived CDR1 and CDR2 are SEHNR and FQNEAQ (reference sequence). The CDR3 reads CASSLESGTEAFF. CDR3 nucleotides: TGTGCCAGCAGCTTAGAGTCGGGGACTGAAGCTTTCTTT.

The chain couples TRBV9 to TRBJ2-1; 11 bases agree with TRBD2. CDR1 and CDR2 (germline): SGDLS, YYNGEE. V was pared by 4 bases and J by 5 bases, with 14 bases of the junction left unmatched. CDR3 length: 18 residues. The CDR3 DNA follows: TGTGCCAGCAGCTCTTCCTCCTTAGCGGGAGGGACGGACAATGAGCAGTTCTTC. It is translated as CASSSSSLAGGTDNEQFF. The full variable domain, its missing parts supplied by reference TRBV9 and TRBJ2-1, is DSGVTQTPKHLITATGQRVTLRCSPRSGDLSVYWYQQSLDQGLQFLIQYYNGEERAKGNILERFSAQQFPDLHSELNLSSLELGDSALYFCASSSSSLAGGTDNEQFFGPGTRLTVL.

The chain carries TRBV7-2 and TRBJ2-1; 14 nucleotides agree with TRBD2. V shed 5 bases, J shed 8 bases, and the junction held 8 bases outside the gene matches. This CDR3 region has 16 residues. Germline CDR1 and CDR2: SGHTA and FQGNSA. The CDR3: CASSLRGTSGGHEQFF. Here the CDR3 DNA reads TGTGCCAGCAGCCTCCGGGGGACTAGCGGGGGCCATGAGCAGTTCTTC.

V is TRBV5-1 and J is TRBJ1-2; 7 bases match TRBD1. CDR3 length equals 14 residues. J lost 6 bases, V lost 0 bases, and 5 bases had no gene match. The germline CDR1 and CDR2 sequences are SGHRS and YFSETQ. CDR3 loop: CASSLVWTGDGYTF. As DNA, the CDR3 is TGCGCCAGCAGCTTGGTTTGGACAGGAGATGGCTACACCTTC.

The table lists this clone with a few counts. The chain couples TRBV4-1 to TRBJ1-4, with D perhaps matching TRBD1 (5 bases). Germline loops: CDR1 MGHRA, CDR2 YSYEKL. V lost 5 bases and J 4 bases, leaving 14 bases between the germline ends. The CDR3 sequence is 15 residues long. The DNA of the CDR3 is TGCGCCAGCAGCTTACGGACATCCTTTAATGAAAAACTGTTTTTT. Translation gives CASSLRTSFNEKLFF.

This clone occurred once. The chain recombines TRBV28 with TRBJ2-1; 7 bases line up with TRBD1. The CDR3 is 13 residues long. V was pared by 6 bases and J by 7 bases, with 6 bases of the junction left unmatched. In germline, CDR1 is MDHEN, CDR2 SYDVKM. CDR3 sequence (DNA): TGTGCCAGCAGCCCGGGACAGAGTAATGAGCAGTTCTTC. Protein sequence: CASSPGQSNEQFF. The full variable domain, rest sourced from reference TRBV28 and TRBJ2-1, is DVKVTQSSRYLVKRTGEKVFLECVQDMDHENMFWYRQDPGLGLRLIYFSYDVKMKEKGDIPEGYSVSREKKERFSLILESASTNQTSMYLCASSPGQSNEQFFGPGTRLTVL.

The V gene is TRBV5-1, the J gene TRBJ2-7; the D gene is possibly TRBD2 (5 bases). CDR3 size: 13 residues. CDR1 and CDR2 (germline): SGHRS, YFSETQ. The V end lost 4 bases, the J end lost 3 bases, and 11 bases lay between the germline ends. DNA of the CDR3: TGCGCCAGCAGCCGGCTCACTAGCTACGAGCAGTACTTC. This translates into CASSRLTSYEQYF.

The CDR3 loop is CASSFYGTSYNEQFF. CDR3 bases: TGTGCCAGCAGCTTCTACGGGACTAGCTACAATGAGCAGTTCTTC. The rearrangement joins TRBV5-6 to TRBJ2-1; 8 positions match TRBD2. The germline V gene has CDR1 SGHDT and CDR2 YYEEEE. After removal of 2 bases from V and 3 bases from J, the junction contained 4 bases not matched to a gene. The CDR3 is made up of 15 amino acids.

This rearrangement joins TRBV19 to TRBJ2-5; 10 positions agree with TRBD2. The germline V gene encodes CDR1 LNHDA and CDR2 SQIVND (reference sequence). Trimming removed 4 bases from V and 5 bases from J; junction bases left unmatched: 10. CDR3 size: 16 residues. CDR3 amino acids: CASSTPSGRTLETQYF. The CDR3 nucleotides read TGTGCCAGTAGTACCCCTAGCGGGAGAACTTTGGAGACCCAGTACTTC.

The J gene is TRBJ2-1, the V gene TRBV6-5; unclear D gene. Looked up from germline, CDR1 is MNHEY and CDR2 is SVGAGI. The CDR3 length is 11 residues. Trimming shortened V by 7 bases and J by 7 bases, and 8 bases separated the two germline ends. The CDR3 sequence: CASISRNEQFF. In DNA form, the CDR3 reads TGTGCCAGCATAAGCCGGAATGAGCAGTTCTTC.

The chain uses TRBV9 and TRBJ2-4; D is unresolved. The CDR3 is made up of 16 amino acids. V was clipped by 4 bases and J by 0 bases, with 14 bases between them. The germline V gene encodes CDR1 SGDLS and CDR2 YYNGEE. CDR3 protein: CASSPFGDLAKNIQYF. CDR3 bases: TGTGCCAGCAGCCCCTTCGGAGATCTAGCCAAAAACATTCAGTACTTC.

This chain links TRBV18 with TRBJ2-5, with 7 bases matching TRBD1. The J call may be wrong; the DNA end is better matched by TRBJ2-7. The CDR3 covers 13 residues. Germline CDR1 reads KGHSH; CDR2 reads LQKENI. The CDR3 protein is CASSPGQIYEQYF. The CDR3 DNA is TGTGCCAGCTCACCGGGACAGATCTACGAGCAGTACTTC.

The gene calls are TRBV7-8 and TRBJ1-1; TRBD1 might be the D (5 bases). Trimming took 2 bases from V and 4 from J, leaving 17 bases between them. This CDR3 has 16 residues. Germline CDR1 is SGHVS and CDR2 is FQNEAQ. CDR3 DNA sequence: TGTGCCAGCAGCTTATGGTGGGGAAGTCAGGGCACTGAAGCTTTCTTT. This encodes CASSLWWGSQGTEAFF.

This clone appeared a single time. The CDR3 here is CASSPRERTLSYEQYF. As DNA, the CDR3 is TGTGCCAGCTCACCACGAGAGCGTACGTTATCCTACGAGCAGTACTTC. The V call is TRBV18, the J call TRBJ2-7; D remains ambiguous. The V and J ends lost 1 base and 1 base respectively, with 14 bases between them. Germline V gives CDR1 KGHSH, CDR2 LQKENI. The CDR3 is made up of 16 amino acids.

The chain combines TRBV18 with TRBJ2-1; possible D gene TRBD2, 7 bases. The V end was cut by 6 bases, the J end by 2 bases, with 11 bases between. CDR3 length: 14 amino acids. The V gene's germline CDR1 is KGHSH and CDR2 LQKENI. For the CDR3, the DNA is TGTGCCAGCTCTCGCGGGGGCCCCTACAATGAGCAGTTCTTC. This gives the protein CASSRGGPYNEQFF.

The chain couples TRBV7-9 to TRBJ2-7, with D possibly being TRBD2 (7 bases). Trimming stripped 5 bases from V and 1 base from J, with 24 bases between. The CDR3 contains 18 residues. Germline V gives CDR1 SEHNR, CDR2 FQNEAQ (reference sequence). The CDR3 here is CASSLRGGAQKSSYEQYF. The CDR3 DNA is TGTGCCAGCAGCCTTAGGGGGGGGGCACAGAAATCTTCCTACGAGCAGTACTTC.

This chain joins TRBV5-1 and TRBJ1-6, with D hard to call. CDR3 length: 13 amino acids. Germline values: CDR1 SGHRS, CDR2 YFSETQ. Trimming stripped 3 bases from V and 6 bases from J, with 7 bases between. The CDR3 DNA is TGCGCCAGCAGCTCCCGACTTAATTCACCCCTCCACTTT. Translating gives CASSSRLNSPLHF.

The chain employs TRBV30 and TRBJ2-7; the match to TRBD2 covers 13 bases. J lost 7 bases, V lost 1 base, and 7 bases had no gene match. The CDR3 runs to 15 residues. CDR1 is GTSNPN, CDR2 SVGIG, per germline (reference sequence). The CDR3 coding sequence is TGTGCCTGGAGTGAAGGACTAGCGGGAGTGCGGGAGCAGTACTTC. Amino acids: CAWSEGLAGVREQYF.